This T cell receptor (beta chain) derives from a study of blood T cell repertoires in COVID-19. Recruitment covered about two dozen US areas and drew participants whose ages spanned about 18 to 100 years. As handled by the study authors: Using reference gene primer amplification, nucleated cell counts were estimated. Assay: immunoSEQ multiplex PCR; the TCRdb copy retains only in-frame clones and omits some. V and J calls and clone size are copied from that table; D and trimming were computed from the DNA. The sample records roughly 220,000 clones, 85% to 90% being singletons. The length of the CDR3 is 13 residues. Unmatched junction bases numbered 11, after V lost 11 bases and J lost 4 bases. The germline CDR1 and CDR2 sequences are MNHNY and SVGAGI (reference sequence).

The receptor's source is a woman aged 18-29 years in a cohort exposed to, infected with or recovered from COVID-19 (not recorded which). What was sequenced was PBMCs or T cells enriched from blood (not recorded which). This sequence joins TRBV6-6 and TRBJ2-7; 7 nucleotides match TRBD2. In DNA, the CDR3 is TGTGCCGTCAAGGGAGCTAGCGGTTACGAGCAGTACTTC. Amino acid sequence: CAVKGASGYEQYF.